These 24 T cell receptor beta chains originate from one sample sequenced in a study of blood T cell repertoires in COVID-19. The table came from immunoSEQ multiplex PCR; TCRdb's copy has only in-frame clones and leaves some out. The table has about 330,000 clones, about 84% seen once. Specimen: peripheral blood. Source of these receptors: a woman aged 45-65 years with acute or convalescent COVID-19.

The genes are TRBV4-3 and TRBJ2-1; 7 bases are a match to TRBD2. Germline-derived CDR1 and CDR2 are LGHNA and YSLEER. There are 16 residues in the CDR3. Trimming took 0 bases from V and 5 from J; bases not matched to a gene: 7. CDR3 region: CASSQDPGLGDNEQFF. The CDR3 DNA reads as TGCGCCAGCAGCCAAGATCCCGGACTAGGGGACAATGAGCAGTTCTTC.

A note on this clone: Other DNA sequences of this sample code for an identical CDR3. This chain connects TRBV7-2 to TRBJ1-2; tentatively, D is TRBD1 (6 bases). This CDR3 comprises 14 residues. V was clipped by 1 base and J by 5 bases, with 11 bases between them. Germline assignment: CDR1 SGHTA and CDR2 FQGNSA. Here the CDR3 DNA reads TGTGCCAGCAGCTTAGGGGGGCGAACTTATGGCTACACCTTC. The encoded protein is CASSLGGRTYGYTF.

The J gene is TRBJ2-3, the V gene TRBV2, with TRBD2 as a possible D gene (7 bases). Germline V CDR1 and CDR2: SNHLY, FYNNEI. The CDR3 is 20 residues long. V lost 4 bases, J lost 1 base, and 27 bases lay in between. The CDR3: CASSVLTALQIGGRTDTQYF. The CDR3 DNA follows: TGTGCCAGCAGTGTACTGACTGCCCTACAGATCGGGGGGCGCACAGATACGCAGTATTTT.

The V gene is TRBV6-5, the J gene TRBJ2-7, with TRBD2 matching 9 bases. With V trimmed by 2 bases and J by 2 bases, 4 bases remained unmatched. The CDR3 extends over 15 amino acids. CDR1 is MNHEY, CDR2 SVGAGI, per germline. The CDR3 spells CASSYQAGGPYEQYF. Here the CDR3 DNA reads TGTGCCAGCAGTTACCAAGCGGGAGGCCCCTACGAGCAGTACTTC.

This chain joins TRBV5-6 and TRBJ2-3; weak D call: TRBD1 (5 bases). Trimming stripped 3 bases from V and 2 bases from J, with 13 bases between. CDR1 and CDR2 (germline): SGHDT, YYEEEE. The length of the CDR3 is 15 residues. This CDR3 is CASSSGNLATDTQYF. The CDR3 bases are TGTGCCAGCAGCTCAGGGAACTTGGCCACAGATACGCAGTATTTT.

The V and J genes are TRBV7-9 and TRBJ1-1, with D maybe TRBD1 (5 bases). Trimming shortened V by 1 base and J by 1 base, and 7 bases separated the two germline ends. The CDR3 loop spans 14 amino acids. Germline V lookup: CDR1 SEHNR, CDR2 FQNEAQ (reference sequence). CDR3 sequence reads: CASSLVGGNTEAFF. The DNA of the CDR3 is TGTGCCAGCAGCTTAGTGGGGGGGAACACTGAAGCTTTCTTT.

The rearrangement uses TRBV11-2 and TRBJ2-2, with 7 bases fitting TRBD2. Germline V gene data show CDR1 as SGHAT and CDR2 as FQNNGV. Germline trimming cut 2 bases from V and 7 bases from J; bases unmatched to any gene: 7. The CDR3 covers 15 residues. The CDR3 DNA sequence: TGTGCCAGCAGCTTAAGGCGGGAGACGAACGGGGAGCTGTTTTTT. It translates to CASSLRRETNGELFF.

This clone was seen only a few times. The chain has TRBV5-4 and TRBJ1-6; 7 nucleotides line up with TRBD1. The V and J ends lost 3 bases and 9 bases, in that order; junction bases with no gene match: 0. The CDR3 loop spans 12 amino acids. Germline V gene sequence: CDR1 SGHNT, CDR2 YYREEE (reference sequence). This chain's CDR3 is CASSYRGSPLHF. CDR3 DNA sequence: TGTGCCAGCAGCTACAGGGGTTCACCCCTCCACTTT. Based on the CDR3 plus reference TRBV5-4 and TRBJ1-6, the full variable domain is ETGVTQSPTHLIKTRGQQVTLRCSSQSGHNTVSWYQQALGQGPQFIFQYYREEENGRGNFPPRFSGLQFPNYSSELNVNALELDDSALYLCASSYRGSPLHFGNGTRLTVT.

This chain uses TRBV7-9 with TRBJ1-1; D unclear. The CDR3 is 12 residues long. Per the germline V gene, CDR1 is SEHNR and CDR2 is FQNEAQ (reference sequence). The V end lost 5 bases, the J end lost 8 bases, and 12 bases lay between the germline ends. The CDR3 here is CASSEGRTEAFF. The CDR3 DNA is TGTGCCAGCAGCGAAGGGAGGACCGAAGCTTTCTTT.

This clone turned up a few times. CDR3: CASSLEASGYEQYF. CDR3 coding DNA: TGTGCCAGCAGCTTAGAGGCTAGCGGCTACGAGCAGTACTTC. The J gene is TRBJ2-7, the V gene TRBV7-2; 7 bases align to TRBD2. The J segment lost 3 bases and the V segment lost 1 base, leaving 3 bases of the junction unmatched. This CDR3 has 14 amino acids. Looked up from germline, CDR1 is SGHTA and CDR2 is FQGNSA.

V usage is TRBV3-1 (or the pseudogene TRBV3-2) and J usage is TRBJ1-1; perhaps TRBD1 as D (6 bases). This CDR3 spans 13 amino acids. CDR1 is LGHDT and CDR2 is YNNKEL in the germline V gene (reference sequence). The germline V and J ends were trimmed by 0 bases and 11 bases, with 13 bases remaining between them. The CDR3 DNA is TGTGCCAGCAGCCAAGATCACGGGGGGCTGGCTTTCTTT. Translating gives CASSQDHGGLAFF.

V usage is TRBV29-1 and J usage is TRBJ1-1; TRBD1 aligns across 8 bases. Germline loops: CDR1 SQVTM, CDR2 ANQGSEA. The CDR3 is 15 amino acids. V shed 6 bases and J 2 bases; nucleotides not matched to a gene: 11. CDR3 sequence reads: CSVGKTGDVNTEAFF. In nucleotides, the CDR3 is TGCAGCGTAGGCAAGACAGGGGACGTAAACACTGAAGCTTTCTTT. Drawing the rest from reference TRBV29-1 and TRBJ1-1, the complete variable domain is SAVISQKPSRDICQRGTSLTIQCQVDSQVTMMFWYRQQPGQSLTLIATANQGSEATYESGFVIDKFPISRPNLTFSTLTVSNMSPEDSSIYLCSVGKTGDVNTEAFFGQGTRLTVV.

This clone was recorded only once. Other DNA sequences in this sample translate to the same CDR3. This chain uses TRBV7-2 with TRBJ2-5, with D possibly TRBD1 on 5 matching bases. This CDR3 is 13 amino acids long. Germline loops: CDR1 SGHTA, CDR2 FQGNSA. The V and J ends lost 0 bases and 4 bases respectively, with 6 bases between them. The CDR3 spells CASSLAGAETQYF. CDR3 nucleotide sequence: TGTGCCAGCAGCTTAGCTGGGGCAGAGACCCAGTACTTC. The variable domain in full, with the rest retrieved from reference TRBV7-2 and TRBJ2-5, is GAGVSQSPSNKVTEKGKDVELRCDPISGHTALYWYRQSLGQGLEFLIYFQGNSAPDKSGLPSDRFSAERTGGSVSTLTIQRTQQEDSAVYLCASSLAGAETQYFGPGTRLLVL.

The chain couples TRBV4-2 to TRBJ2-5; D not certain. CDR1 is LGHNA, CDR2 YNFKEQ, per germline. The CDR3 sequence is 15 residues long. V lost 4 bases and J lost 0, with 12 bases in between. CDR3 protein: CASSPVAAYQETQYF. Written as DNA, the CDR3 is TGTGCCAGCAGCCCGGTCGCGGCCTACCAAGAGACCCAGTACTTC.

The gene calls are TRBV28 and TRBJ1-4, with TRBD1 matching 8 bases. The trim removed 8 bases at V and 5 bases at J, leaving 4 bases unmatched. Germline CDR1 reads MDHEN; CDR2 reads SYDVKM. The CDR3 has 13 amino acids. The CDR3 coding sequence is TGTGCCAGCCAATGGACAGGGAATGAAAAACTGTTTTTT. Protein product: CASQWTGNEKLFF.

The chain links TRBV7-9 to TRBJ2-1; 7 bases are a match to TRBD1. The V and J ends lost 5 bases and 9 bases, in that order; junction bases with no gene match: 7. This CDR3 is 13 amino acids long. Germline V lookup: CDR1 SEHNR, CDR2 FQNEAQ (reference sequence). Written as DNA, the CDR3 is TGTGCCAGCAGCACCGGACAGGTCGTTGAGCAGTTCTTC. Residues: CASSTGQVVEQFF.

The chain is built from TRBV27 and TRBJ1-5, with TRBD1 matching over 7 bases. CDR1 and CDR2 from the germline V gene are MNHEY and SMNVEV (reference sequence). This CDR3 has 15 amino acids. V was pared by 4 bases and J by 3 bases, with 6 bases of the junction left unmatched. The CDR3 coding sequence is TGTGCCAGCAGTTGGGGCAGGGGGTTCAATCAGCCCCAGCATTTT. It encodes CASSWGRGFNQPQHF.

The chain is built from TRBV10-2 and TRBJ1-5; possible D gene TRBD1, 6 bases. Germline lookup yields CDR1 WSHSY and CDR2 SAAADI. Between the trimmed V and J ends, which lost 6 bases and 8 bases, there was a span of 29 bases. The CDR3 runs 18 residues. CDR3: CASSPLGVDRLNREPQHF. The CDR3 DNA reads as TGCGCCAGCAGCCCGTTGGGCGTCGACAGGCTTAACAGGGAGCCCCAGCATTTT.

This sequence joins TRBV28 and TRBJ2-7, with D perhaps TRBD2 (5 bases). Trimming removed 1 base at V and 3 bases at J, with 10 bases between. Germline V lookup: CDR1 MDHEN, CDR2 SYDVKM. The CDR3 has 14 residues. CDR3 bases: TGTGCCAGCAGTTTATATGGACTGTACTACGAGCAGTACTTC. Residues: CASSLYGLYYEQYF.

To note about this clone: Other DNA sequences of this sample code for an identical CDR3. The chain combines TRBV18 with TRBJ1-1, with 8 bases fitting TRBD1. The junction had 1 base not matched to a gene; V was cut back by 3 bases and J by 1 base. The CDR3 sequence is 14 residues long. Per germline, CDR1 KGHSH and CDR2 LQKENI. The CDR3 bases are TGTGCCAGCTCACCCACAGGGGGGAACACTGAAGCTTTCTTT. Amino acids: CASSPTGGNTEAFF.

The rearrangement links TRBV5-4 to TRBJ2-1; 14 bases line up with TRBD2. The CDR3 contains 16 residues. The V segment lost 3 bases and the J segment 8 bases; nucleotides outside the gene matches: 7. Germline lookup yields CDR1 SGHNT and CDR2 YYREEE (reference sequence). The CDR3 bases are TGTGCCAGCAGCTCAGCGGGACTAGCGGGAGACGATGAGCAGTTCTTC. Protein product: CASSSAGLAGDDEQFF.

This sequence joins TRBV5-1 and TRBJ2-5; a possible D gene is TRBD1 (7 bases). CDR1 is SGHRS, CDR2 YFSETQ, per germline. This CDR3 comprises 16 residues. Trimming left V 5 bases short and J 0 bases short, with 17 bases between. For the CDR3, the DNA is TGCGCCAGCAGAAGGGGGGACAGAGCAGACCAAGAGACCCAGTACTTC. It codes for CASRRGDRADQETQYF.

The chain employs TRBV7-3 and TRBJ2-2; 14 nucleotides line up with TRBD2. The CDR3 covers 17 residues. Germline assignment: CDR1 SGHTA and CDR2 FQGTGA. Unmatched junction bases numbered 5, after V lost 2 bases and J lost 6 bases. The CDR3 coding sequence is TGTGCCAGCAGCTTAGTCCCGACTAGCGGGAGGGCCGGGGAGCTGTTTTTT. Its protein is CASSLVPTSGRAGELFF.

Written as DNA, the CDR3 is TGTGCCAGCAGTGGAGTCGGGTCTAACGGCCGGAGCTCCTACGAGCAGTACTTC. It is translated as CASSGVGSNGRSSYEQYF. The chain links TRBV2 to TRBJ2-7; no clear D. CDR3 size: 18 residues. Germline V CDR1 and CDR2: SNHLY, FYNNEI. Trimming took off 4 bases at V and 0 bases at J, with 22 bases between the two ends. Full variable domain (remainder filled in from reference TRBV2 and TRBJ2-7): EPEVTQTPSHQVTQMGQEVILRCVPISNHLYFYWYRQILGQKVEFLVSFYNNEISEKSEIFDDQFSVERPDGSNFTLKIRSTKLEDSAMYFCASSGVGSNGRSSYEQYFGPGTRLTVT.